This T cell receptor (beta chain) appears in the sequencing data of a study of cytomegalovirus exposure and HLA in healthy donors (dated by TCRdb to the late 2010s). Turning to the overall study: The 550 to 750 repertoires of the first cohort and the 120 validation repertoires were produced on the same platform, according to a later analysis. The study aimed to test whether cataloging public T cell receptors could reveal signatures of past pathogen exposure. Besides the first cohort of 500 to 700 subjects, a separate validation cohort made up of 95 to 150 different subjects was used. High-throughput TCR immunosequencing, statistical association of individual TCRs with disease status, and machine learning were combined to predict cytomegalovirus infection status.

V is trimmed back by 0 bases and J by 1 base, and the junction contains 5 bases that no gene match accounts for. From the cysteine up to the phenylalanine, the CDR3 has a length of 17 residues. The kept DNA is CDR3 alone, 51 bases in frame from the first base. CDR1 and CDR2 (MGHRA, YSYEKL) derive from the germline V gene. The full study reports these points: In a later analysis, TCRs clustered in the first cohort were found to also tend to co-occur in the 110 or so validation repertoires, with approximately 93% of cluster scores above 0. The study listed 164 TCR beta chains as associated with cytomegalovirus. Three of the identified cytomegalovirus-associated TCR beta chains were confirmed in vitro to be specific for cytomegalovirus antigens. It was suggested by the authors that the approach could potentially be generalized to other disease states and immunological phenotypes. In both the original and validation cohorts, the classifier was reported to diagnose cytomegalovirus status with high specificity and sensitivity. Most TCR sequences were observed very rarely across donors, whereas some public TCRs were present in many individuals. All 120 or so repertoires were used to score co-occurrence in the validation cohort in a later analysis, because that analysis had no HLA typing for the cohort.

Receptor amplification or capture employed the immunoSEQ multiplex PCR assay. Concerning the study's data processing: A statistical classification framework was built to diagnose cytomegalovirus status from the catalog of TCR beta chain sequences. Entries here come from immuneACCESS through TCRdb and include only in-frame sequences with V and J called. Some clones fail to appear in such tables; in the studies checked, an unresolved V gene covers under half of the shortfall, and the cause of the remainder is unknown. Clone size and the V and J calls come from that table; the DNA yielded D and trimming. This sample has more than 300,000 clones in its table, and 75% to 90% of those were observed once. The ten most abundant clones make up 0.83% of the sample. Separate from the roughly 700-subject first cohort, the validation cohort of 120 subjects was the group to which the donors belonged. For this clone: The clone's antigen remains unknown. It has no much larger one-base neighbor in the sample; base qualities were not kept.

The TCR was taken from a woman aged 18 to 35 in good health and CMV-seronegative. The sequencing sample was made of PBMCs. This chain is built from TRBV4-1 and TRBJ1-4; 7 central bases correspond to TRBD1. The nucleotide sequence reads TGCGCCAGCAGCCAAGACCGCACAGGGGAAACTAATGAAAAACTGTTTTTT. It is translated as CASSQDRTGETNEKLFF.